This TCR beta chain stems from a study of shared clonotypes between healthy human individuals. The V end was cut by 0 bases, the J end by 2 bases, with 14 bases between. CDR3 length: 16 residues. Germline V gene data show CDR1 as MGHRA and CDR2 as YSYEKL. Notes on the study in general: In contrast to clonotypes shared by all four donors, non-shared clonotypes had lower generation probabilities. Relative to memory subsets, naive subsets generally showed larger estimated richness.

As regards this clone: Its antigen is as yet unknown.

The data were produced by immunoSEQ multiplex PCR, yet TCRdb's version contains in-frame clones alone and is incomplete. This table has about 2,200,000 clones, approximately 94% appearing once. Naivety among CD8 cells was defined by CD45RO negativity and positive CCR7 selection, thereby excluding terminally differentiated effector memory CD45RA+ cells. Donors, without exception, were Caucasian adults residing in Nashville, Tennessee. The chain recombines TRBV4-1 with TRBJ2-7; no clear D. Sequencing was carried out using naive CD8+ T cells from PBMCs. This sequence was found in a man aged 18 to 35 in good health. Some clones in this sample may be carry-over from other donors' samples. CDR3 sequence reads: CASSQDGWTVTYEQYF. In nucleotides, the CDR3 is TGCGCCAGCAGCCAAGATGGATGGACCGTTACCTACGAGCAGTACTTC.